This T cell receptor beta chain was captured in a study of blood T cell repertoires in COVID-19. The wider study: Collection of acute and convalescent COVID-19 samples took place in the United States, Italy and Spain.

Data came from immunoSEQ multiplex PCR; TCRdb stores just in-frame clones and leaves some out. The sample lists about 44,000 clones; around 80% were seen once. This clone was observed once. The V and J ends lost 6 bases and 1 base respectively, with 9 bases between them. Germline V lookup: CDR1 WSHSY, CDR2 SAAADI. The CDR3 has 13 amino acids. This clonotype was obtained from a human donor in a cohort sampled during active COVID-19. The rearrangement links TRBV10-2 to TRBJ1-1, with D hard to call. The sample consisted of peripheral blood. CDR3: CASSSGENTEAFF. DNA of the CDR3: TGCGCCAGCAGCTCGGGAGAGAACACTGAAGCTTTCTTT.